The 2 T cell receptor beta chains presented below share a single source sample, sequenced in a study of blood T cells in healthy people across ages. Primed by a sample-barcoded 5' primer and a J-beta primer mix, a second PCR proceeded for roughly 6 to 12 cycles. From the 5' RACE reads, TCRdb called clonotypes with MiXCR, one entry per CDR3 protein. Of around 400,000 distinct CDR3 sequences in the sample, roughly half were seen once. Sequencing used blood. The receptor source for this set is a man between 60 and 75 years old in good health.

The V call is TRBV28, the J call TRBJ1-6, with D unclear. V lost 6 bases and J 9 bases, leaving 18 bases between the germline ends. The CDR3 runs to 15 residues. Germline CDR1 is MDHEN and CDR2 is SYDVKM. This CDR3 reads CASSSTGRVSSPLHF. CDR3 nucleotide sequence: TGTGCCAGCAGCTCGACCGGGAGAGTAAGTTCACCCCTCCACTTT.

The chain couples TRBV20-1 to TRBJ1-2; D possibly corresponds to TRBD1 (6 bases). The V and J ends lost 4 bases and 3 bases respectively, with 18 bases between them. Germline assignment: CDR1 DFQATT and CDR2 SNEGSKA (reference sequence). The CDR3 covers 15 residues. CDR3 protein: CSAILGRGADYGYTF. The CDR3 DNA reads as TGCAGTGCTATCCTGGGTCGGGGGGCGGACTATGGCTACACCTTC.